This T cell receptor beta chain stems from a study of blood T cell repertoires in COVID-19. Across the study: Collection of acute and convalescent COVID-19 samples took place in the United States, Italy and Spain. PBMCs, B-cell-depleted T cells, or T cells provided the cDNA or gDNA that made up the material.

The CDR3 is 15 amino acids. Original data processing: Nucleated cell number was recorded as an estimate derived from reference gene primer amplification. Some clones are missing from TCRdb's copy, which holds only in-frame ones; the method was immunoSEQ multiplex PCR. V and J calls plus clone size are reproduced from that table; the DNA served to infer D and trimming. The repertoire consists of 210,000 or so clones, with roughly 80% occurring once and the leading ten covering around 4.7%. The clonotype was recovered from a human donor in a cohort sampled during active COVID-19. The J gene is TRBJ1-2, the V gene TRBV21-1. TRBV21-1 is marked as a pseudogene. The sample taken for sequencing was peripheral blood. CDR3 loop: CASSPPRVPNYGYTF. CDR3 coding DNA: TGTGCCAGCAGCCCTCCTCGGGTACCCAACTATGGCTACACCTTC.